These 23 T cell receptor beta chains were sequenced from one sample in a study of T cell repertoires in ileal Crohn's disease. Measured with immunoSEQ multiplex PCR; TCRdb has only the in-frame clones, and not every one. The data contain 15,000 to 20,000 clones, 76% of them seen just once; the ten biggest clones take up roughly 4.1%. Time point described: inflamed ileum from the surgical specimen. Input material: ileal tissue. The source is an adult with Crohn's disease.

This clone appeared a single time. The rearrangement links TRBV28 to TRBJ1-2, with D hard to call. The V end lost 10 bases, the J end lost 4 bases, and 19 bases lay between the germline ends. In germline, CDR1 is MDHEN, CDR2 SYDVKM. The CDR3 runs to 14 residues. The CDR3 DNA is TGTGCCACCTTGGCAGGACTCCTTGGCTATGGCTACACCTTC. This gives the protein CATLAGLLGYGYTF.

In its sample, this clone was seen a few times. Other DNA sequences in this sample translate to the same CDR3. This rearrangement joins TRBV2 to TRBJ1-3; the match to TRBD1 covers 11 bases. The junction had 5 bases not matched to a gene; V was cut back by 5 bases and J by 8 bases. Germline lookup yields CDR1 SNHLY and CDR2 FYNNEI. CDR3 length: 14 residues. The CDR3 nucleotides read TGTGCCAGCAGTCCGGACAGGGGGCGGGACACCATATATTTT. Translated: CASSPDRGRDTIYF.

This clone appeared once. This chain joins TRBV2 and TRBJ2-3, with unresolved D. CDR1 is SNHLY and CDR2 is FYNNEI in the germline V gene. The CDR3 length is 15 residues. V lost 8 bases, J lost 1 base, and 16 bases lay in between. The CDR3 here is CASRRGLDGTDTQYF. CDR3 bases: TGTGCCAGCCGCCGTGGGCTAGACGGCACAGATACGCAGTATTTT.

This chain joins TRBV11-2 and TRBJ2-5; TRBD1 agrees at 8 bases. V trimming: 5 bases; J trimming: 5 bases; junction bases outside the gene matches: 7. Germline V gives CDR1 SGHAT, CDR2 FQNNGV. This CDR3 comprises 14 residues. CDR3 amino acids: CASSLDRAGETQYF. CDR3 DNA sequence: TGTGCCAGCAGCCTGGACAGGGCCGGGGAGACCCAGTACTTC.

J is TRBJ1-2 and V is TRBV18, with D possibly being TRBD1 (5 bases). The CDR3 is 14 amino acids. Trimming cost V 2 bases and J 0 bases, with 7 bases left between them. CDR1 is KGHSH, CDR2 LQKENI, per germline. CDR3 DNA: TGTGCCAGCTCACCAGACAGATCTAACTATGGCTACACCTTC. Protein product: CASSPDRSNYGYTF.

This clone was counted once. V gene TRBV2 combines with J gene TRBJ1-5; no reliable D call. Germline CDR1 SNHLY, CDR2 FYNNEI. The V and J ends lost 7 bases and 2 bases respectively, with 12 bases between them. The CDR3 totals 14 residues. In nucleotides, the CDR3 is TGTGCCAGCAAGGTGGATTGGCGCAATCAGCCCCAGCATTTT. Encoded protein: CASKVDWRNQPQHF.

The rearrangement joins TRBV5-1 to TRBJ1-1, with 11 bases matching TRBD1. Per the germline V gene, CDR1 is SGHRS and CDR2 is YFSETQ. Trimming at V came to 9 bases and at J to 1 base, leaving 11 bases not matched to a gene. The CDR3 runs to 16 residues. This CDR3 is CATKAGTGGPNTEAFF. In DNA, the CDR3 is TGCGCCACCAAAGCCGGGACAGGGGGTCCGAACACTGAAGCTTTCTTT.

This chain uses TRBV10-3 with TRBJ1-1, with unresolved D. The CDR3 runs to 11 residues. V lost 8 bases and J lost 7, with 11 bases in between. CDR1 and CDR2 from the germline V gene are ENHRY and SYGVKD. The CDR3 nucleotides are TGTGCCATCTCTCTGGGCGGTGAAGCTTTCTTT. Amino acid sequence: CAISLGGEAFF.

V gene TRBV19 combines with J gene TRBJ1-4; TRBD1 aligns across 9 bases. V lost 4 bases and J lost 4; bases outside the gene matches: 10. CDR1 LNHDA and CDR2 SQIVND come from the germline V gene (reference sequence). CDR3 length: 17 amino acids. The chain's CDR3 is CASSTGTGRLFNEKLFF. CDR3 nucleotides: TGTGCCAGTAGTACCGGGACAGGGCGCCTCTTTAATGAAAAACTGTTTTTT.

This clone was counted only a few times. J is TRBJ1-2 and V is TRBV4-1, with TRBD1 identical over 9 bases. The junction had 10 bases not matched to a gene; V was cut back by 0 bases and J by 5 bases. The CDR3 contains 17 residues. CDR1 is MGHRA and CDR2 is YSYEKL in the germline V gene. CDR3 nucleotides: TGCGCCAGCAGCCAAGATCGTCTGGGACAGGGAAGGTATGGCTACACCTTC. It yields the protein CASSQDRLGQGRYGYTF.

The rearrangement uses TRBV6-1 and TRBJ1-2; D gene uncertain. Trimming stripped 2 bases from V and 4 bases from J, with 8 bases between. The CDR3 length is 13 residues. Germline CDR1 and CDR2: MNHNS and SASEGT. The CDR3: CASSEPAFYGYTF. CDR3 nucleotides: TGTGCCAGCAGTGAACCGGCTTTCTATGGCTACACCTTC.

V usage is TRBV10-3 and J usage is TRBJ2-6; D uncertain. Per germline, CDR1 ENHRY and CDR2 SYGVKD. Trimming took off 2 bases at V and 0 bases at J, with 14 bases between the two ends. The CDR3 has 18 amino acids. In nucleotides, the CDR3 is TGTGCCATCAGTGAGGTGGCACGCCGAAGCTCTGGGGCCAACGTCCTGACTTTC. It codes for CAISEVARRSSGANVLTF.

This clone showed up just a few times. The chain combines TRBV5-6 with TRBJ1-1; D is possibly TRBD1 (5 bases). Looked up from germline, CDR1 is SGHDT and CDR2 is YYEEEE. The CDR3 extends over 14 amino acids. Trimming shortened V by 4 bases and J by 0 bases, and 10 bases separated the two germline ends. DNA for the CDR3: TGTGCCAGCAGCCTTGGGACTCTGAACACTGAAGCTTTCTTT. It is translated as CASSLGTLNTEAFF. Drawing the rest from reference TRBV5-6 and TRBJ1-1, the complete variable domain is DAGVTQSPTHLIKTRGQQVTLRCSPKSGHDTVSWYQQALGQGPQFIFQYYEEEERQRGNFPDRFSGHQFPNYSSELNVNALLLGDSALYLCASSLGTLNTEAFFGQGTRLTVV.

The chain carries TRBV5-1 and TRBJ2-3, with 8 nucleotides matching TRBD2. The J segment lost 4 bases and the V segment lost 0 bases, leaving 10 bases of the junction unmatched. The CDR3 sequence is 17 residues long. Per the germline V gene, CDR1 is SGHRS and CDR2 is YFSETQ. CDR3 DNA: TGCGCCAGCAGCTTGGCGCCAGGCGGGAGGTCGTCAGATACGCAGTATTTT. This translates into CASSLAPGGRSSDTQYF.

This clone was seen a few times. The V call is TRBV7-9, the J call TRBJ1-5, with a tentative D call TRBD1 (5 bases). The CDR3 runs 13 residues. With 1 base removed from V and 7 bases from J, the gap between germline ends came to 8 bases. CDR1 and CDR2 from the germline V gene are SEHNR and FQNEAQ (reference sequence). The chain's CDR3 is CASSLEGEQPQHF. The CDR3 DNA reads as TGTGCCAGCAGCTTAGAAGGGGAGCAGCCCCAGCATTTT.

This clone occurred a few times. V is TRBV18 and J is TRBJ1-4, with D possibly being TRBD1 (6 bases). Trimming removed 3 bases from V and 8 bases from J, with 16 bases in between. This CDR3 has 15 amino acids. CDR1 KGHSH and CDR2 LQKENI come from the germline V gene. The CDR3 sequence is CASSPTDRTREKLFF. The CDR3 nucleotides are TGTGCCAGCTCACCCACAGACAGGACCCGCGAAAAACTGTTTTTT.

The rearrangement joins TRBV28 to TRBJ2-3; either TRBD1 or TRBD2 may supply D (5 bases each). Germline V CDR1 and CDR2: MDHEN, SYDVKM. The CDR3 is 14 amino acids. Between the trimmed V and J ends, which lost 2 bases and 4 bases, there was a span of 10 bases. CDR3 nucleotide sequence: TGTGCCAGCAGTTTACGGGGCGCGTCAGATACGCAGTATTTT. Translated, it gives CASSLRGASDTQYF. Complete variable domain (other parts from reference TRBV28 and TRBJ2-3): DVKVTQSSRYLVKRTGEKVFLECVQDMDHENMFWYRQDPGLGLRLIYFSYDVKMKEKGDIPEGYSVSREKKERFSLILESASTNQTSMYLCASSLRGASDTQYFGPGTRLTVL.

The chain carries TRBV5-1 and TRBJ1-1; possible D gene TRBD1, 6 bases. Germline V gives CDR1 SGHRS, CDR2 YFSETQ. Deletions cut 2 bases from V and 6 bases from J, with 14 bases between. The CDR3 covers 14 residues. The CDR3 spells CASSFRDISSEAFF. The CDR3 nucleotides read TGCGCCAGCAGCTTTCGGGACATATCGTCTGAAGCTTTCTTT.

The V call is TRBV7-2, the J call TRBJ2-1; weak D call: TRBD2 (6 bases). Germline loops: CDR1 SGHTA, CDR2 FQGNSA. With 4 bases removed from V and 7 bases from J, the gap between germline ends came to 14 bases. This CDR3 has 14 amino acids. For the CDR3, the DNA is TGTGCCAGCAGCTATGGAGGGTTGGGGAATGAGCAGTTCTTC. It encodes CASSYGGLGNEQFF.

The CDR3 spells CASRKRYQETQYF. CDR3 nucleotides: TGTGCCAGCAGGAAGAGGTACCAAGAGACCCAGTACTTC. V gene TRBV2 combines with J gene TRBJ2-5; D unresolved. Trimming removed 6 bases from V and 0 bases from J, with 8 bases in between. This CDR3 contains 13 residues. Germline V CDR1 and CDR2: SNHLY, FYNNEI.

This chain links TRBV6-5 with TRBJ2-3, with 10 bases that match TRBD2. Germline-derived CDR1 and CDR2 are MNHEY and SVGAGI. J gave up 8 bases and V 6 bases, and 11 bases lay outside the gene matches. This CDR3 has 15 amino acids. The chain's CDR3 is CASRGIAGGRGTQYF. In nucleotides, the CDR3 is TGTGCCAGCAGGGGCATAGCGGGGGGCCGCGGTACGCAGTATTTT.

The V call is TRBV5-1, the J call TRBJ2-3; 9 bases agree with TRBD2. The germline gives CDR1 SGHRS, CDR2 YFSETQ. V lost 4 bases to trimming and J lost 5 bases; unmatched junction nucleotides: 5. There are 14 residues in the CDR3. Written as DNA, the CDR3 is TGCGCCAGCAGCATTAGCGGGAGTAGAGATACGCAGTATTTT. Protein sequence: CASSISGSRDTQYF.

This clone was counted a few times. The chain joins TRBV4-2 to TRBJ1-2; 7 nucleotides agree with TRBD1. Germline V gene lookup returns CDR1 LGHNA and CDR2 YNFKEQ. V lost 0 bases to trimming and J lost 7 bases; unmatched junction nucleotides: 8. The CDR3 extends over 15 amino acids. Here the CDR3 reads CASSQESTGARGYTF. CDR3 bases: TGTGCCAGCAGCCAAGAGTCAACAGGGGCCCGTGGCTACACCTTC.